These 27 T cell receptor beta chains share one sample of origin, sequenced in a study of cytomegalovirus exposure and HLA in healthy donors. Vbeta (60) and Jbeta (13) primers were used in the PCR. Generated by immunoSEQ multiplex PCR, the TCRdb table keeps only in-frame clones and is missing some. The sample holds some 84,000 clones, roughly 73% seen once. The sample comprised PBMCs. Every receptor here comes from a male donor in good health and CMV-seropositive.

The CDR3 reads CATADRETEAFF. DNA for the CDR3: TGTGCCACCGCGGACAGGGAAACTGAAGCTTTCTTT. The V call is TRBV19, the J call TRBJ1-1; 8 positions match TRBD1. The CDR3 runs 12 residues. In germline, CDR1 is LNHDA, CDR2 SQIVND (reference sequence). V lost 10 bases and J lost 5; bases outside the gene matches: 6.

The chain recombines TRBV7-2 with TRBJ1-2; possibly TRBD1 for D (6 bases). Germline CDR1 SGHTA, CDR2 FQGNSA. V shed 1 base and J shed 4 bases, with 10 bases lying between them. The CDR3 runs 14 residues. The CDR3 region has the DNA TGTGCCAGCAGCTTAGAAAGGACAGCCTATGGCTACACCTTC. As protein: CASSLERTAYGYTF.

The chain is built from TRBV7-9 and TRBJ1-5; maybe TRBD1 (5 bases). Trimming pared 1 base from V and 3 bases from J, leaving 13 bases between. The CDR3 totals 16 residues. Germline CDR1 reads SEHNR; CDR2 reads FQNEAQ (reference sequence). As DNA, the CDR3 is TGTGCCAGCAGCTTAGGGGTCGGGGGTGACAATCAGCCCCAGCATTTT. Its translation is CASSLGVGGDNQPQHF.

The CDR3 coding sequence is TGTGCCAGCAGTGACTCGTTAGCGGGAGCCACCGGGGAGCTGTTTTTT. This encodes CASSDSLAGATGELFF. The chain carries TRBV6-4 and TRBJ2-2; 9 nucleotides line up with TRBD2. This CDR3 region has 16 residues. Germline values: CDR1 MRHNA, CDR2 SNTAGT. V shed 0 bases and J 4 bases; nucleotides not matched to a gene: 3.

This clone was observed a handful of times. The CDR3 is CASSLHPASGILNEQFF. The CDR3 DNA sequence: TGTGCCAGCAGCTTACACCCGGCTAGCGGGATACTTAATGAGCAGTTCTTC. The V and J genes are TRBV7-9 and TRBJ2-1; 9 bases map to TRBD2. Germline V gene sequence: CDR1 SEHNR, CDR2 FQNEAQ (reference sequence). The CDR3 consists of 17 residues. J was trimmed by 7 bases and V by 2 bases; bases with no gene match: 12.

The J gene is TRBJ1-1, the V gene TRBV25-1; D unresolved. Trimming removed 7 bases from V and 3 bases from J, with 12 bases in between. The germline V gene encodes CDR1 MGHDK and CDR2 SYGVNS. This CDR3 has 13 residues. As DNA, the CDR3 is TGTGCCAGCATTAGACCGGAGGACACTGAAGCTTTCTTT. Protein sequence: CASIRPEDTEAFF. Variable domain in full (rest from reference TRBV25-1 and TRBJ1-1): EADIYQTPRYLVIGTGKKITLECSQTMGHDKMYWYQQDPGMELHLIHYSYGVNSTEKGDLSSESTVSRIRTEHFPLTLESARPSHTSQYLCASIRPEDTEAFFGQGTRLTVV.

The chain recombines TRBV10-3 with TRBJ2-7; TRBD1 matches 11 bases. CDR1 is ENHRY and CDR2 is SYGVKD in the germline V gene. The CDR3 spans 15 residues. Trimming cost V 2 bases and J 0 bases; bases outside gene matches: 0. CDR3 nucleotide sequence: TGTGCCATCAGTGAGGGGACAGGGGGCTCCTACGAGCAGTACTTC. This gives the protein CAISEGTGGSYEQYF.

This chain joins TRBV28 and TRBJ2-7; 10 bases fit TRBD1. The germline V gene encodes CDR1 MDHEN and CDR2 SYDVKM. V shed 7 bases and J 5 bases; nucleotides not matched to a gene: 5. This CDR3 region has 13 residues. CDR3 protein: CASKTGGINEQYF. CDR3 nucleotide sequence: TGTGCCAGCAAGACAGGGGGCATCAACGAGCAGTACTTC.

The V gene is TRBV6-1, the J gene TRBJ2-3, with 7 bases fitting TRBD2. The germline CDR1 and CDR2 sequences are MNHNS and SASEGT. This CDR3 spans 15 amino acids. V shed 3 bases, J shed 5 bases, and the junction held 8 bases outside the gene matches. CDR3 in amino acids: CASSEFGLVKDTQYF. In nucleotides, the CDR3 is TGTGCCAGCAGTGAGTTCGGACTAGTTAAAGATACGCAGTATTTT.

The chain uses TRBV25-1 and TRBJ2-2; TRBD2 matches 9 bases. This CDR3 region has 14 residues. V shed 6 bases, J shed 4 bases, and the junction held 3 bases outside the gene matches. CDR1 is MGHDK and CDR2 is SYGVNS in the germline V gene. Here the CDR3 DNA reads TGTGCCAGCAGCTTAGCGGGAGTCACCGGGGAGCTGTTTTTT. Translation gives CASSLAGVTGELFF.

CDR3 DNA: TGTGCCAGCAGTTACTCGGGGACAGGCTCCTACGAGCAGTACTTC. It encodes CASSYSGTGSYEQYF. The chain is built from TRBV6-6 and TRBJ2-7; 8 bases line up with TRBD1. The germline V gene encodes CDR1 MNHNY and CDR2 SVGAGI (reference sequence). CDR3 length: 15 residues. Losses at the gene ends were 0 bases for V and 0 bases for J; bases not matched to a gene: 1.

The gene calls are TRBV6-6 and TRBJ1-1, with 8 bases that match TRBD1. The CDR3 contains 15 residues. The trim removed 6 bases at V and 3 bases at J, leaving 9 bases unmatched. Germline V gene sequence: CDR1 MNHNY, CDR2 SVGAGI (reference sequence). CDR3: CASSQTTGGHTEAFF. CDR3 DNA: TGTGCCAGCAGCCAAACAACAGGGGGTCACACTGAAGCTTTCTTT.

The CDR3 DNA sequence: TGTGCCAGCTCAGGCGAGCGGACTACTCAAGAGACCCAGTACTTC. Protein: CASSGERTTQETQYF. The V call is TRBV18, the J call TRBJ2-5; D possibly corresponds to TRBD2 (6 bases). The V gene's germline CDR1 is KGHSH and CDR2 LQKENI. The V end was cut by 5 bases, the J end by 2 bases, with 15 bases between. The CDR3 covers 15 residues. The full variable domain, with the rest looked up from reference TRBV18 and TRBJ2-5, is NAGVMQNPRHLVRRRGQEARLRCSPMKGHSHVYWYRQLPEEGLKFMVYLQKENIIDESGMPKERFSAEFPKEGPSILRIQQVVRGDSAAYFCASSGERTTQETQYFGPGTRLLVL.

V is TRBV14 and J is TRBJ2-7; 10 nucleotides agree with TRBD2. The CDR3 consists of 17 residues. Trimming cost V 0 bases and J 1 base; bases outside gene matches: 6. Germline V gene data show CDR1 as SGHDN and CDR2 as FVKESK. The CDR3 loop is CASSQDPRLAGSYEQYF. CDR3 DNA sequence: TGTGCCAGCAGCCAAGATCCTCGACTAGCGGGTTCCTACGAGCAGTACTTC.

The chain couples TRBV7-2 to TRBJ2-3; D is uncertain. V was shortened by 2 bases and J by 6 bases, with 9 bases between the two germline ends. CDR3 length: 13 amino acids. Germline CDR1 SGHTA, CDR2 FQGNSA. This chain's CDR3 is CASSLMSGDTQYF. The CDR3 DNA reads TGTGCCAGCAGCTTAATGTCCGGGGATACGCAGTATTTT.

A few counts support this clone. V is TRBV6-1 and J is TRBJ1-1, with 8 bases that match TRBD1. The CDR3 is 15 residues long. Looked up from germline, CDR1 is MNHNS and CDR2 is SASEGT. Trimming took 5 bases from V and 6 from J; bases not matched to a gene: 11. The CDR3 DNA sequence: TGTGCCAGCAGTCCACGACAGGGGCGTACTTCTGAAGCTTTCTTT. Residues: CASSPRQGRTSEAFF.

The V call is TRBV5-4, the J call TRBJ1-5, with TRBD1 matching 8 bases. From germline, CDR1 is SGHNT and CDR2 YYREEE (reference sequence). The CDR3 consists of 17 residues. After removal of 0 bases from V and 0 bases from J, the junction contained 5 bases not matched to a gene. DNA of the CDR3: TGTGCCAGCAGCTTGGGCGGGACAGGCCATAGCAATCAGCCCCAGCATTTT. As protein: CASSLGGTGHSNQPQHF. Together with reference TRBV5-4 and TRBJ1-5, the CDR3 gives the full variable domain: ETGVTQSPTHLIKTRGQQVTLRCSSQSGHNTVSWYQQALGQGPQFIFQYYREEENGRGNFPPRFSGLQFPNYSSELNVNALELDDSALYLCASSLGGTGHSNQPQHFGDGTRLSIL.

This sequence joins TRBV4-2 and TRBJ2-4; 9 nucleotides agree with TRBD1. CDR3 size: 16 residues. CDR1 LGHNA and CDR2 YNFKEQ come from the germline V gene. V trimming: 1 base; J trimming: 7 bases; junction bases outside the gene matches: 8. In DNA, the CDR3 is TGTGCCAGCAGCCAAGTTGCGGGACAGGGTTTTAACATTCAGTACTTC. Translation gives CASSQVAGQGFNIQYF.

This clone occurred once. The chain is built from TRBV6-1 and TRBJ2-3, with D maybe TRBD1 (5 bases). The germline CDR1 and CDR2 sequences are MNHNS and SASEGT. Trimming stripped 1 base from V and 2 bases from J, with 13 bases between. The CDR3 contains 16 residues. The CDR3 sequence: CASSEGRDHITDTQYF. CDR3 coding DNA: TGTGCCAGCAGTGAAGGCAGGGATCACATCACAGATACGCAGTATTTT.

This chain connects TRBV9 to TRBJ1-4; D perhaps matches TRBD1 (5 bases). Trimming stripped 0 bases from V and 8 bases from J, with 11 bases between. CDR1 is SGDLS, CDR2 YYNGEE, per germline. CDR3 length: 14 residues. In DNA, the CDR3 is TGTGCCAGCAGCGTAGGTCCAGGGATGGAAAAACTGTTTTTT. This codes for CASSVGPGMEKLFF.

The CDR3 loop is CASSVGTGGDTQYF. The CDR3 DNA reads TGTGCCAGCAGCGTGGGGACCGGAGGGGATACGCAGTATTTT. The rearrangement joins TRBV9 to TRBJ2-3; TRBD2 is a possible D gene (6 bases). The CDR3 is 14 amino acids. The germline V and J ends were trimmed by 2 bases and 6 bases, with 13 bases remaining between them. Germline-derived CDR1 and CDR2 are SGDLS and YYNGEE.

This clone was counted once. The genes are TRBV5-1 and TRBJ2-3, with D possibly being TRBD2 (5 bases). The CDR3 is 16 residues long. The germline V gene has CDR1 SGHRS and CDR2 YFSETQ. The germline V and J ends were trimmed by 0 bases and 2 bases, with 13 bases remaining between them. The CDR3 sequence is CASSLAGLRYTDTQYF. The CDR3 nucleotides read TGCGCCAGCAGCTTGGCAGGACTCCGTTACACAGATACGCAGTATTTT.

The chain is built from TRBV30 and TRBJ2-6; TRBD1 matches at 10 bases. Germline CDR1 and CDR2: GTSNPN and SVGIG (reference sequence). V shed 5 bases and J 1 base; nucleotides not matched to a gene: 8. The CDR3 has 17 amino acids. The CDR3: CAWYRDRGRSGANVLTF. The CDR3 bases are TGTGCCTGGTACCGGGACAGGGGTCGTTCTGGGGCCAACGTCCTGACTTTC.

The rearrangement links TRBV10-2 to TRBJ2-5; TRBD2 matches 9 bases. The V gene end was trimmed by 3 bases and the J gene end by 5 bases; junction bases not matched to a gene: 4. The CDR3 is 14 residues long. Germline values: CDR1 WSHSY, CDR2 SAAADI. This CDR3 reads CASSDFSGGETQYF. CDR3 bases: TGCGCCAGCAGTGATTTTAGCGGGGGCGAGACCCAGTACTTC.

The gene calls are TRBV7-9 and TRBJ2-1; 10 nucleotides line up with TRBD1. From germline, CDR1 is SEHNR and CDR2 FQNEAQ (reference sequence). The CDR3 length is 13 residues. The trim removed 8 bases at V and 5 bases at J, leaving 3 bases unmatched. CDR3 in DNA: TGTGCCAGCCCCGGGACAGGGGACAATGAGCAGTTCTTC. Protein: CASPGTGDNEQFF. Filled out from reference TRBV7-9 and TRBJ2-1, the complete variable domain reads DTGVSQNPRHKITKRGQNVTFRCDPISEHNRLYWYRQTLGQGPEFLTYFQNEAQLEKSRLLSDRFSAERPKGSFSTLEIQRTEQGDSAMYLCASPGTGDNEQFFGPGTRLTVL.

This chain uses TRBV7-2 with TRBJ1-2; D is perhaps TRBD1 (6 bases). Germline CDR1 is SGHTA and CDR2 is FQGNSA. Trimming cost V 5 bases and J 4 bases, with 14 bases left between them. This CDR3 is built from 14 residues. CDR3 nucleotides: TGTGCCAGCAGCCACAGAGGACAGACCTATGGCTACACCTTC. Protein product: CASSHRGQTYGYTF.

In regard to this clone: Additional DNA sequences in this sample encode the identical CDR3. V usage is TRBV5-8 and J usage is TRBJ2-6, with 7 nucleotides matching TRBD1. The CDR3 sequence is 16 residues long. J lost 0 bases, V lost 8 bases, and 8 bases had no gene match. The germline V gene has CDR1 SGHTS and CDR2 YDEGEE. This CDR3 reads CASRYGTDSGANVLTF. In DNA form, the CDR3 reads TGTGCCAGTAGATACGGGACAGACTCTGGGGCCAACGTCCTGACTTTC.